A selection of T cell receptor beta chains follows, all from one sample in a study of blood T cell repertoires in COVID-19. The repertoire was sequenced with immunoSEQ multiplex PCR; TCRdb's copy has only in-frame clones and lacks some. The sample contains 200,000 to 250,000 clones, approximately 78% of which appear only once. The sequenced sample was peripheral blood. The receptors come from a woman of 80 years or more with COVID-19, enrolled during active disease. Both conserved end residues are part of each CDR3. A D gene is named only where the DNA matches it firmly. Expanded clones are given a class, and other clones once, few, many or no size at all.

. TRBJ1-5 . TRBV6-5 CASRRKGVRGQPQHF TGTGCCAGCAGAAGGAAAGGTGTCCGCGGGCAGCCCCAGCATTTT
. TRBJ1-5 . TRBV19 CASSSRGSNQPQHF TGTGCCAGTAGTAGCCGGGGATCAAATCAGCCCCAGCATTTT
TRBD1 TRBJ2-7 . TRBV5-4 CASSRGTGYNEQYF TGTGCCAGCAGCCGGGGGACAGGGTATAACGAGCAGTACTTC
. TRBJ1-5 once TRBV7-9 CASSLRGSNQPQHF TGTGCCAGCAGCTTGAGAGGTTCCAATCAGCCCCAGCATTTT
. TRBJ1-1 few TRBV28 CASSFDTRGAFF TGTGCCAGCAGTTTTGACACCCGAGGGGCTTTCTTT
. TRBJ2-5 . TRBV7-8 CASSLQQETQYF TGTGCCAGCAGCTTACAGCAAGAGACCCAGTACTTC
. TRBJ1-2 . TRBV11-2 CASSLQGYGYTF TGTGCCAGCAGCCTGCAGGGATATGGCTACACCTTC
. TRBJ1-5 . TRBV13 CASSRAGVGNQPQHF TGTGCCAGCAGCCGAGCGGGGGTCGGCAATCAGCCCCAGCATTTT
TRBD2 TRBJ2-1 . TRBV7-3 CASSLRLADYNEQFF TGTGCCAGCAGCTTAAGGCTAGCGGACTACAATGAGCAGTTCTTC
. TRBJ2-7 . TRBV5-1 CASRGAPYYEQYF TGCGCCAGCAGGGGGGCCCCCTACTACGAGCAGTACTTC
. TRBJ2-7 . TRBV5-1 CASSLDHRQTYEQYF TGCGCCAGCAGCTTAGACCACAGACAGACCTACGAGCAGTACTTC
TRBD1 TRBJ1-2 . TRBV5-1 CASTPDRVHGYTF TGCGCCAGCACCCCGGACAGGGTCCATGGCTACACCTTC
. TRBJ1-6 . TRBV19 CASSINPGSNSPLHF TGTGCCAGTAGTATCAACCCGGGGTCGAATTCACCCCTCCACTTT
TRBD2 TRBJ2-2 . TRBV4-2 CASSWGLAVNTGELFF TGTGCCAGCAGCTGGGGACTAGCGGTAAACACCGGGGAGCTGTTTTTT
. TRBJ1-4 . TRBV6-5 CASSMGVPTNEKLFF TGTGCCAGCAGCATGGGAGTACCGACTAATGAAAAACTGTTTTTT
TRBD1 TRBJ2-1 . TRBV9 CASSAQGADYNEQFF TGTGCCAGCAGCGCACAGGGGGCAGATTACAATGAGCAGTTCTTC
TRBD1 TRBJ1-1 . TRBV5-4 CASSWDRLYSTEAFF TGTGCCAGCAGCTGGGACAGATTATACAGCACTGAAGCTTTCTTT
. TRBJ1-5 . TRBV6-5 CASSYPRTLDQPQHF TGTGCCAGCAGTTACCCCCGGACTCTCGATCAGCCCCAGCATTTT
. TRBJ2-7 . TRBV29-1 CSVSTGAYEQYF TGCAGCGTCTCAACTGGAGCCTACGAGCAGTACTTC
TRBD1 TRBJ1-3 . TRBV7-3 CASSSGGLRGNTIYF TGTGCCAGCAGCTCAGGGGGACTCCGCGGAAACACCATATATTTT
TRBD1 TRBJ1-1 once TRBV4-2 CASSSSPGSRQGAFF TGTGCCAGCAGCTCCTCCCCGGGGAGCAGACAGGGAGCTTTCTTT
TRBD1 TRBJ1-2 . TRBV29-1 CSVERGGQGEPGYTF TGCAGCGTTGAAAGGGGTGGACAGGGTGAGCCTGGCTACACCTTC
TRBD2 TRBJ2-3 . TRBV3-1/TRBV3-2 CATQGGRRADTQYF TGTGCTACTCAGGGCGGGAGAAGGGCAGATACGCAGTATTTT
TRBD1 TRBJ1-5 . TRBV6-5 CASSYSFDRGLQPQHF TGTGCCAGCAGTTATTCTTTTGACAGGGGGCTTCAGCCCCAGCATTTT
. TRBJ1-1 . TRBV28 CASSSTGTLRSEAFF TGTGCCAGCAGCTCGACAGGAACCCTACGTAGTGAAGCTTTCTTT
. TRBJ1-2 . TRBV5-1 CASSAGPSNYGYTF TGCGCCAGCAGCGCGGGACCGTCGAACTATGGCTACACCTTC
. TRBJ1-5 . TRBV6-2/TRBV6-3 CASSYGGLHQPQHF TGTGCCAGCAGTTACGGAGGTCTTCACCAGCCCCAGCATTTT
. TRBJ1-2 . TRBV6-5 CASLGASNYGYTF TGTGCCAGCCTAGGGGCTTCTAACTATGGCTACACCTTC
TRBD1 TRBJ1-2 once TRBV28 CASRKETGAGYGYTF TGTGCCAGCCGAAAGGAGACAGGGGCTGGCTATGGCTACACCTTC